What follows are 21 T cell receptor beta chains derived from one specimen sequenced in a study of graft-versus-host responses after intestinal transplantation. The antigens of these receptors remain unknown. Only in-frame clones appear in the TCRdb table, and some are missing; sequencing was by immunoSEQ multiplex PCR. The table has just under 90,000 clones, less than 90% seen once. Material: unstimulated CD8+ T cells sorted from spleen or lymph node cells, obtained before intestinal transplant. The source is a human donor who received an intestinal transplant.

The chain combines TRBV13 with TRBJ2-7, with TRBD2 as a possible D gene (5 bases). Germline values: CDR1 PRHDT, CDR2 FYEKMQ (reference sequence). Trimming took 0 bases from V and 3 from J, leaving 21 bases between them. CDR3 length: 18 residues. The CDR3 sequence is CASSLGFGELGEFYEQYF. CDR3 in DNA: TGTGCCAGCAGCTTAGGATTCGGGGAGTTGGGAGAGTTCTACGAGCAGTACTTC.

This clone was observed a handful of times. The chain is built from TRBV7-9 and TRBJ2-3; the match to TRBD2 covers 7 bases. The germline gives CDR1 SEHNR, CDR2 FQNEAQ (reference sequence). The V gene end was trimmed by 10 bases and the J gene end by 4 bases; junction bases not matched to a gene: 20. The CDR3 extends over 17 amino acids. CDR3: CATTKRDLLGLADTQYF. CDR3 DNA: TGTGCCACCACGAAGCGGGATCTCTTAGGCTTGGCAGATACGCAGTATTTT.

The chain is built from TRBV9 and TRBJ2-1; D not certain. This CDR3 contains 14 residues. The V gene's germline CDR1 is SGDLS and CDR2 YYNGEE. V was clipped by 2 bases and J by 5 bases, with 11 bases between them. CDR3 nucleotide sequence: TGTGCCAGCAGCGTGGTCGGCGGAAACAATGAGCAGTTCTTC. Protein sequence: CASSVVGGNNEQFF.

The chain's CDR3 is CASSISTLSNEQFF. In DNA, the CDR3 is TGTGCCAGTAGTATATCCACCCTCTCCAATGAGCAGTTCTTC. The chain employs TRBV19 and TRBJ2-1; the D is unclear. The germline CDR1 and CDR2 sequences are LNHDA and SQIVND (reference sequence). V lost 2 bases, J lost 6 bases, and 11 bases lay in between. The CDR3 runs to 14 residues. Drawing the rest from reference TRBV19 and TRBJ2-1, the complete variable domain is DGGITQSPKYLFRKEGQNVTLSCEQNLNHDAMYWYRQDPGQGLRLIYYSQIVNDFQKGDIAEGYSVSREKKESFPLTVTSAQKNPTAFYLCASSISTLSNEQFFGPGTRLTVL.

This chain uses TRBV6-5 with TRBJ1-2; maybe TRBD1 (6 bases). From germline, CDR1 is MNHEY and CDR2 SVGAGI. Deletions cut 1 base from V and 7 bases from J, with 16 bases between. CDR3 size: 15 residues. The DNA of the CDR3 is TGTGCCAGCAGTTACTTGAAAGGAAAAGGGGGTGGCTACACCTTC. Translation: CASSYLKGKGGGYTF.

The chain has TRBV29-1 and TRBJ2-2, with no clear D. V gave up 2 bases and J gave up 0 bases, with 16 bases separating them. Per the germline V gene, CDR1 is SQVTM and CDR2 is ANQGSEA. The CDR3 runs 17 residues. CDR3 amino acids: CSVEKATRFANTGELFF. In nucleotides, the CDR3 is TGCAGCGTTGAAAAAGCGACCAGGTTCGCGAACACCGGGGAGCTGTTTTTT.

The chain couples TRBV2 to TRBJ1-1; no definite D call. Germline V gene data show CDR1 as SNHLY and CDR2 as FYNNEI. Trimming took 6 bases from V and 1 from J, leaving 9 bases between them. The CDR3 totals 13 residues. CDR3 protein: CASRGMGNTEAFF. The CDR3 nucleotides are TGTGCCAGCAGGGGGATGGGGAACACTGAAGCTTTCTTT.

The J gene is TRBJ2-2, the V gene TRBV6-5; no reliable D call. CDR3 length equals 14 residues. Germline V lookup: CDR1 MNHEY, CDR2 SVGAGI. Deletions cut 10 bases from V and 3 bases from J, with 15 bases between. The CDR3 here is CATFNDSYTGELFF. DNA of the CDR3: TGTGCCACCTTCAATGACTCCTACACCGGGGAGCTGTTTTTT.

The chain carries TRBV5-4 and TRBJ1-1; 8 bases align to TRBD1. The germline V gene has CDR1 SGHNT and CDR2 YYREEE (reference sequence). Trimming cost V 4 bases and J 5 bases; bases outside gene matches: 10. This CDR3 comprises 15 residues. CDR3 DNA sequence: TGTGCCAGCAGCGCCTCGGACAGGGCTGAGACTGAAGCTTTCTTT. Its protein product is CASSASDRAETEAFF.

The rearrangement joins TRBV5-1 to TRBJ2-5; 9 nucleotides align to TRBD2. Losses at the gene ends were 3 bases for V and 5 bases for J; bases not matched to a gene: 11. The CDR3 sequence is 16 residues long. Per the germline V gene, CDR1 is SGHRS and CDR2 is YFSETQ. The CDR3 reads CASSSTPAGGVETQYF. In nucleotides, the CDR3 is TGCGCCAGCAGCTCGACGCCAGCGGGAGGAGTTGAGACCCAGTACTTC.

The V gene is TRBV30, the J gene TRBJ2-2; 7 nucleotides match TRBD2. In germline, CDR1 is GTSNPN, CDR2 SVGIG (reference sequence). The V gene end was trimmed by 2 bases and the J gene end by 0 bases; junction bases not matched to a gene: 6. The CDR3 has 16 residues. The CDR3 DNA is TGTGCCTGGAGTCAAGGGGAGGGACCGAACACCGGGGAGCTGTTTTTT. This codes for CAWSQGEGPNTGELFF. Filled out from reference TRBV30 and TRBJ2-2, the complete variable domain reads SQTIHQWPATLVQPVGSPLSLECTVEGTSNPNLYWYRQAAGRGLQLLFYSVGIGQISSEVPQNLSASRPQDRQFILSSKKLLLSDSGFYLCAWSQGEGPNTGELFFGEGSRLTVL.

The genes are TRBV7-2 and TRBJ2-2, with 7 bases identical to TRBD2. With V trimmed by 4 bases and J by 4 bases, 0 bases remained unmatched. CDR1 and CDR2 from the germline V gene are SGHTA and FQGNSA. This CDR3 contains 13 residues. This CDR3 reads CASSWTSTGELFF. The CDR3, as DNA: TGTGCCAGCAGCTGGACTAGCACCGGGGAGCTGTTTTTT.

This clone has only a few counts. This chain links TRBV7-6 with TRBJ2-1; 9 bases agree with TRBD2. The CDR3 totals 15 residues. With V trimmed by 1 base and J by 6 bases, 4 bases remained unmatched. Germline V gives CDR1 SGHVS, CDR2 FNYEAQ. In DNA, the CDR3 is TGTGCCAGCAGCTTAGAAGCGGGGGGCTTCAATGAGCAGTTCTTC. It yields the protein CASSLEAGGFNEQFF.

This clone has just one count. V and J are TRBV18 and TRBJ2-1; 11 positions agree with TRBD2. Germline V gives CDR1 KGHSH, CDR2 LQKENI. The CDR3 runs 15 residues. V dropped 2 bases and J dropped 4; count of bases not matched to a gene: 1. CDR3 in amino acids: CASSPGTSGYNEQFF. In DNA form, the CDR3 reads TGTGCCAGCTCACCAGGGACTAGCGGTTACAATGAGCAGTTCTTC.

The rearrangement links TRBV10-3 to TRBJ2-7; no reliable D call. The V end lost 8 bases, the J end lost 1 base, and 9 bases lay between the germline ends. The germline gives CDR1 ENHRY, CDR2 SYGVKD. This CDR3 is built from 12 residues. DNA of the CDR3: TGTGCCATCGGTCCAGATTCCTACGAGCAGTACTTC. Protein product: CAIGPDSYEQYF.

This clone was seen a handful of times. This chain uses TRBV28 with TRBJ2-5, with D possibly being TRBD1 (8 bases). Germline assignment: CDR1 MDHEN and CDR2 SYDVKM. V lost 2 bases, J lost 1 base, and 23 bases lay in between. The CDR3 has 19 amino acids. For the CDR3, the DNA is TGTGCCAGCAGTTTAGTGATACAGGGGGGGGCCCAGGGCCAAGAGACCCAGTACTTC. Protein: CASSLVIQGGAQGQETQYF.

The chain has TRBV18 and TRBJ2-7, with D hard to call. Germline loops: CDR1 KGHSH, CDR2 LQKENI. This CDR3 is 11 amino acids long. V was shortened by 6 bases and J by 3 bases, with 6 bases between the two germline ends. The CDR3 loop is CASSRFYEQYF. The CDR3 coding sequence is TGTGCCAGCTCTCGCTTCTACGAGCAGTACTTC.

CDR3 sequence reads: CASSLGLDPNSTDTQYF. In DNA, the CDR3 is TGTGCCAGCAGCTTGGGCTTAGATCCGAATAGCACAGATACGCAGTATTTT. The rearrangement links TRBV13 to TRBJ2-3; D is unresolved. The germline V gene encodes CDR1 PRHDT and CDR2 FYEKMQ (reference sequence). The CDR3 totals 17 residues. V was clipped by 3 bases and J by 0 bases, with 16 bases between them.

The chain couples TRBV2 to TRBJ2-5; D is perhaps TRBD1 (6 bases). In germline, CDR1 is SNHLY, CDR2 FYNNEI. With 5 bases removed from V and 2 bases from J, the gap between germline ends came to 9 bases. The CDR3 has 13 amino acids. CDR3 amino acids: CASSMDSQETQYF. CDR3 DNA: TGTGCCAGCAGTATGGACAGTCAAGAGACCCAGTACTTC.

CDR3 in DNA: TGTGCCAGCAGCCCCTCTAGCGGGACTAGCACAGATACGCAGTATTTT. This sequence encodes CASSPSSGTSTDTQYF. This rearrangement joins TRBV7-9 to TRBJ2-3; 9 bases line up with TRBD2. The CDR3 length is 16 residues. The germline CDR1 and CDR2 sequences are SEHNR and FQNEAQ (reference sequence). Trimming cost V 5 bases and J 0 bases; bases outside gene matches: 6.

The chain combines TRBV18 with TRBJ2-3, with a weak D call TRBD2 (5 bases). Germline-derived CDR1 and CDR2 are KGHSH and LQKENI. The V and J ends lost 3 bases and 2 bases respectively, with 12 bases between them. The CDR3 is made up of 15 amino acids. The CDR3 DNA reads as TGTGCCAGCTCACCCCGGGCGGGTAACACAGATACGCAGTATTTT. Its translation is CASSPRAGNTDTQYF. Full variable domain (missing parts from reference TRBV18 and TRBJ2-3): NAGVMQNPRHLVRRRGQEARLRCSPMKGHSHVYWYRQLPEEGLKFMVYLQKENIIDESGMPKERFSAEFPKEGPSILRIQQVVRGDSAAYFCASSPRAGNTDTQYFGPGTRLTVL.